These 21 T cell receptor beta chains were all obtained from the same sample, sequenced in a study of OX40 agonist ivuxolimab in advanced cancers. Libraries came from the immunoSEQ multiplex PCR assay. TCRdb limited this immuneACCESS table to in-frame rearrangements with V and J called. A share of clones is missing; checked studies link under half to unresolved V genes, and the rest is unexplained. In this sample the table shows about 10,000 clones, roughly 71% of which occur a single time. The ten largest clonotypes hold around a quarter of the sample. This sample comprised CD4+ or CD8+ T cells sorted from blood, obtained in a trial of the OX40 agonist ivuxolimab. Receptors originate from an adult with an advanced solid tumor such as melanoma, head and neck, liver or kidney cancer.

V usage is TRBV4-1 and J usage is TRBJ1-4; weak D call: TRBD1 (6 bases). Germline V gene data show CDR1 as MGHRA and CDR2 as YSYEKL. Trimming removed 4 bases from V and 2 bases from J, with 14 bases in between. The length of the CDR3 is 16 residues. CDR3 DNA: TGCGCCAGCAGCCCGTTAGGGGGGGCGACTAATGAAAAACTGTTTTTT. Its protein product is CASSPLGGATNEKLFF.

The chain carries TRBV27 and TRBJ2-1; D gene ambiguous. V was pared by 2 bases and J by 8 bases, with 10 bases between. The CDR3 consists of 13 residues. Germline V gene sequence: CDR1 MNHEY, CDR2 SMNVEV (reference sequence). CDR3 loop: CASSLDRPYEQFF. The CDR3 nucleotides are TGTGCCAGCAGTTTAGACCGACCGTATGAGCAGTTCTTC.

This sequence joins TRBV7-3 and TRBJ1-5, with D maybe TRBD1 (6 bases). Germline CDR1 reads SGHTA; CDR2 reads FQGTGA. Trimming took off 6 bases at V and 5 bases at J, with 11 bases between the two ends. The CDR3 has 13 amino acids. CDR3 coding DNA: TGTGCCAGCAGTCCAGGGACACATCAGCCCCAGCATTTT. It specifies CASSPGTHQPQHF.

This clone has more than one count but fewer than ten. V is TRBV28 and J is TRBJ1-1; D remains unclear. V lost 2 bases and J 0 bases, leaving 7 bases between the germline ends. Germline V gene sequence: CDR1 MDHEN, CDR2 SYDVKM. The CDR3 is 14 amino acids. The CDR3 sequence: CASSLRGLNTEAFF. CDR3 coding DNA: TGTGCCAGCAGTTTACGGGGATTGAACACTGAAGCTTTCTTT.

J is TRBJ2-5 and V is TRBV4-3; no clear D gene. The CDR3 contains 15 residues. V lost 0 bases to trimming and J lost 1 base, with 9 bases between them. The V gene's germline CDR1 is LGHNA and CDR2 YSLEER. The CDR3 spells CASSQDITRQETQYF. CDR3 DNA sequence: TGCGCCAGCAGCCAAGATATTACTCGCCAAGAGACCCAGTACTTC.

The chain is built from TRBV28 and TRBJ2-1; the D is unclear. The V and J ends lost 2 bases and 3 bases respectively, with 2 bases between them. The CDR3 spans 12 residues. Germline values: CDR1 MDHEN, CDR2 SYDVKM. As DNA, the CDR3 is TGTGCCAGCAGTTTAATCTACAATGAGCAGTTCTTC. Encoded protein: CASSLIYNEQFF.

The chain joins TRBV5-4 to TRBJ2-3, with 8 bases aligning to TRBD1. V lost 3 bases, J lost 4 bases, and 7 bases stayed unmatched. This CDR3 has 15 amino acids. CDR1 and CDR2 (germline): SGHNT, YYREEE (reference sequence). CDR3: CASSWARGRADTQYF. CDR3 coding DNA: TGTGCCAGCAGCTGGGCCAGGGGGCGGGCAGATACGCAGTATTTT.

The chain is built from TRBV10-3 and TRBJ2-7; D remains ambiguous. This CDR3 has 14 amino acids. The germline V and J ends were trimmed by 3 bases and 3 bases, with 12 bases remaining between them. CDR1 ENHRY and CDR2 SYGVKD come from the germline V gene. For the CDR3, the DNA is TGTGCCATCAGTGATGGTGGCGGATACTACGAGCAGTACTTC. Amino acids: CAISDGGGYYEQYF.

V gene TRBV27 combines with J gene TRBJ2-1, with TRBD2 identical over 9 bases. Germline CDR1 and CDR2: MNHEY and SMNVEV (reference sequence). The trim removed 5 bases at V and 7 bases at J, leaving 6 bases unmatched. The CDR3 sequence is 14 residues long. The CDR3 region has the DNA TGTGCCAGCAGTGCGGGGGGGCCGGGGAATGAGCAGTTCTTC. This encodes CASSAGGPGNEQFF.

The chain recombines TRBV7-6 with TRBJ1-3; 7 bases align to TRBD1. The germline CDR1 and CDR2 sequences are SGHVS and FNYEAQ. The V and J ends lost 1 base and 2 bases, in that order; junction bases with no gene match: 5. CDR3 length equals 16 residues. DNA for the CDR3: TGTGCCAGCAGCTTAGTGGGACAGAGGGCTGGAAACACCATATATTTT. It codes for CASSLVGQRAGNTIYF.

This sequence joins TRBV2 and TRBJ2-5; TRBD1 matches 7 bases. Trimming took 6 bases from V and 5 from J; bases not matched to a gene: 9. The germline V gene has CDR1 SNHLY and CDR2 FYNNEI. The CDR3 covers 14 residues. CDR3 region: CASRGDRAHETQYF. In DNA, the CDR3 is TGTGCCAGCAGGGGCGACAGGGCCCACGAGACCCAGTACTTC.

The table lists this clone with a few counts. The CDR3 bases are TGTGCCAGCAGCTTAGGGACTCTATACGAGCAGTACTTC. This translates into CASSLGTLYEQYF. The V and J genes are TRBV11-2 and TRBJ2-7; perhaps TRBD2 as D (5 bases). CDR3 length: 13 amino acids. Germline CDR1 SGHAT, CDR2 FQNNGV. Trimming left V 1 base short and J 4 bases short, with 8 bases between.

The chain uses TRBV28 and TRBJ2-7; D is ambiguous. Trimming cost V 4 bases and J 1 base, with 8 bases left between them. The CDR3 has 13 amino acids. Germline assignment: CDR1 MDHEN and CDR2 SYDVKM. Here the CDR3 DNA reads TGTGCCAGCAGTTCTACAAGTTCCTACGAGCAGTACTTC. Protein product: CASSSTSSYEQYF.

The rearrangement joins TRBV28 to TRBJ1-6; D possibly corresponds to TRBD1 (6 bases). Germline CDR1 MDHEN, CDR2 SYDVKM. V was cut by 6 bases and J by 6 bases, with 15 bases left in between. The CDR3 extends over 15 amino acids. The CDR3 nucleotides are TGTGCCAGCAGGTGGGATGGACAGATTAATTCACCCCTCCACTTT. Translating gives CASRWDGQINSPLHF.

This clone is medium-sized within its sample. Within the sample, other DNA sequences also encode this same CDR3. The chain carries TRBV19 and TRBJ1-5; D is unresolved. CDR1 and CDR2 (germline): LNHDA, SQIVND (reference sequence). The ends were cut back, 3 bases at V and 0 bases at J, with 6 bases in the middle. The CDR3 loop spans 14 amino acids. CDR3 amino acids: CASSIQHSNQPQHF. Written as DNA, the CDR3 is TGTGCCAGTAGTATCCAGCATAGCAATCAGCCCCAGCATTTT. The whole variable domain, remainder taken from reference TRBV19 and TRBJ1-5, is DGGITQSPKYLFRKEGQNVTLSCEQNLNHDAMYWYRQDPGQGLRLIYYSQIVNDFQKGDIAEGYSVSREKKESFPLTVTSAQKNPTAFYLCASSIQHSNQPQHFGDGTRLSIL.

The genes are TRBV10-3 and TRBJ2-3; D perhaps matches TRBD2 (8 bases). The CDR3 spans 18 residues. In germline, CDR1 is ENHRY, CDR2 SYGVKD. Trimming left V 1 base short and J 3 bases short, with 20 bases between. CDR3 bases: TGTGCCATCAGTGAGTGGGGCCCAGGGGGACTAGTGACAGATACGCAGTATTTT. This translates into CAISEWGPGGLVTDTQYF.

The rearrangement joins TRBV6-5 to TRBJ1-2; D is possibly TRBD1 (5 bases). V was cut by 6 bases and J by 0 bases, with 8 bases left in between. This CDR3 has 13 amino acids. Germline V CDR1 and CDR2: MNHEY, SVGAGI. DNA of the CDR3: TGTGCCAGCAGGGACACCTCTAACTATGGCTACACCTTC. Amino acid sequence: CASRDTSNYGYTF.

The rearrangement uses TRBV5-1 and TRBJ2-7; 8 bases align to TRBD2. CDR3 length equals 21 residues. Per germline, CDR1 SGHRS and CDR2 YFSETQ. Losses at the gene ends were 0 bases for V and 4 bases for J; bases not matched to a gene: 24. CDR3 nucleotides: TGCGCCAGCAGCTTGGGGACAGACTCTTCAGCGGGGGCTTACAAGTGGTACGAGCAGTACTTC. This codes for CASSLGTDSSAGAYKWYEQYF.

CDR3 protein: CASSLGVEEQYF. In nucleotides, the CDR3 is TGTGCCAGCAGCCTGGGAGTTGAGGAGCAGTACTTC. The chain carries TRBV4-2 and TRBJ2-7, with D possibly matching TRBD2 (5 bases). V was cut by 4 bases and J by 7 bases, with 11 bases left in between. There are 12 residues in the CDR3. Germline V gene sequence: CDR1 LGHNA, CDR2 YNFKEQ.

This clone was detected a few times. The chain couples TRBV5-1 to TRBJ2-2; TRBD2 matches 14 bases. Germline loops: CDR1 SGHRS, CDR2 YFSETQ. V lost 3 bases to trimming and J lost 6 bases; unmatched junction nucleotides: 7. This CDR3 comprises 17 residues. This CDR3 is CASSSTSGRASAGELFF. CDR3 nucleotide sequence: TGCGCCAGCAGCTCGACTAGCGGGAGGGCCAGCGCCGGGGAGCTGTTTTTT.

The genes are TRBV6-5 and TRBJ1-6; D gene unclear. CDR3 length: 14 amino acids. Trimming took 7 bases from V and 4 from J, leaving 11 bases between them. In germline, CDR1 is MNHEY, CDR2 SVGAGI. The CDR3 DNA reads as TGTGCCAGCACCTCGATTGCATATAATTCACCCCTCCACTTT. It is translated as CASTSIAYNSPLHF.